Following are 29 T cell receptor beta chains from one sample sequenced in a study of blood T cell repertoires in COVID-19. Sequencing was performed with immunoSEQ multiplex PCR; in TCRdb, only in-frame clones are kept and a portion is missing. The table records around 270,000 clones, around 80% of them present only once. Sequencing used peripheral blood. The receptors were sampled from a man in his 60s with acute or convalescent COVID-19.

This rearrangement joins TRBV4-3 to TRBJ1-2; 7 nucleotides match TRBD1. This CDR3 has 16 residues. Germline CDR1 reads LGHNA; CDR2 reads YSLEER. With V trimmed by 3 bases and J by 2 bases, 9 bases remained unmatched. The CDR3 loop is CASSHFDRAENYGYTF. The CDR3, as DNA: TGCGCCAGCAGCCACTTCGACAGGGCCGAAAACTATGGCTACACCTTC.

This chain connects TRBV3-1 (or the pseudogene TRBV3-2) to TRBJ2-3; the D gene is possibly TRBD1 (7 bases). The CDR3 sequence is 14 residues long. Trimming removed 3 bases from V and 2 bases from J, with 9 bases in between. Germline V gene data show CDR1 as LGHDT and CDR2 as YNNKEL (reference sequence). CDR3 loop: CASSHRGVTDTQYF. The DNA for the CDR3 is TGTGCCAGCAGCCACAGGGGGGTCACAGATACGCAGTATTTT.

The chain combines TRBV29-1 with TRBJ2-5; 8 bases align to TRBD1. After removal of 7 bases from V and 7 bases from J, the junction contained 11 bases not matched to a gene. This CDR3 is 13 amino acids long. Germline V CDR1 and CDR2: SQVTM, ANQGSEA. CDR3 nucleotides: TGCAGCGGGACCCCAGGGGGCGTGGGGACCCAGTACTTC. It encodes CSGTPGGVGTQYF.

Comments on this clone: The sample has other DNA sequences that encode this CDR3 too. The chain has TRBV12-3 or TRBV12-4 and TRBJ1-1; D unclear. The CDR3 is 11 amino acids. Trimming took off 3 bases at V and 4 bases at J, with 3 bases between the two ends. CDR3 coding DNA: TGTGCCAGCAGTTTCGGCACTGAAGCTTTCTTT. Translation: CASSFGTEAFF.

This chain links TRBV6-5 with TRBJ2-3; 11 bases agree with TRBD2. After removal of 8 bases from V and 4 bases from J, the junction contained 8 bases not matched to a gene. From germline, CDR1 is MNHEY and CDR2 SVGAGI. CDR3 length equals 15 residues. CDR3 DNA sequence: TGTGCCAGCTGCCCGACTAGCGGGACTCCAGATACGCAGTATTTT. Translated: CASCPTSGTPDTQYF.

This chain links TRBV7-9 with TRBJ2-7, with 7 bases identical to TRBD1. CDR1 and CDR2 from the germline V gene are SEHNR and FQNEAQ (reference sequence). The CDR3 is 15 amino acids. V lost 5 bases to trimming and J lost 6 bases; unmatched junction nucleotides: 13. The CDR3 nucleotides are TGTGCCAGCAGCCCCTGGACAGGTGCTTATGGCGAGCAGTACTTC. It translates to CASSPWTGAYGEQYF.

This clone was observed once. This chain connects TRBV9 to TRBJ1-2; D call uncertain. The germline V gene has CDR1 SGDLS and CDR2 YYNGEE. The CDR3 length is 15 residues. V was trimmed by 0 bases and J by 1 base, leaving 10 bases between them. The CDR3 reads CASSVGAGSNYGYTF. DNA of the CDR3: TGTGCCAGCAGCGTAGGGGCAGGCAGTAACTATGGCTACACCTTC.

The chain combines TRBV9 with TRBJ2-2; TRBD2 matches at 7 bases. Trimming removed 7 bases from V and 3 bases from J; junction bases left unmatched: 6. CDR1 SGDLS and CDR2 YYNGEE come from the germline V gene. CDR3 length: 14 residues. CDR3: CASAGEYYTGELFF. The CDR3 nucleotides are TGTGCCAGCGCGGGGGAGTACTACACCGGGGAGCTGTTTTTT. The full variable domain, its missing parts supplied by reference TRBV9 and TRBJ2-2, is DSGVTQTPKHLITATGQRVTLRCSPRSGDLSVYWYQQSLDQGLQFLIQYYNGEERAKGNILERFSAQQFPDLHSELNLSSLELGDSALYFCASAGEYYTGELFFGEGSRLTVL.

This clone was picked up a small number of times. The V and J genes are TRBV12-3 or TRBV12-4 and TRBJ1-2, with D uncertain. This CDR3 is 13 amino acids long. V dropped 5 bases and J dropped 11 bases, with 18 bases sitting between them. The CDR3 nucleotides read TGTGCCAGCAGTCCCCCCCAGTGGGCGTATTACACCTTC. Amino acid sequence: CASSPPQWAYYTF.

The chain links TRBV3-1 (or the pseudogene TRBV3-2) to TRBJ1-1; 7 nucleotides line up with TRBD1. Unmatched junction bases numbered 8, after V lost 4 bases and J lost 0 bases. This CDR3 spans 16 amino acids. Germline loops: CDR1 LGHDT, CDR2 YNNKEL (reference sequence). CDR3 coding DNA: TGTGCCAGCAGCCTATGGACAGGAACCTTGAACACTGAAGCTTTCTTT. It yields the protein CASSLWTGTLNTEAFF.

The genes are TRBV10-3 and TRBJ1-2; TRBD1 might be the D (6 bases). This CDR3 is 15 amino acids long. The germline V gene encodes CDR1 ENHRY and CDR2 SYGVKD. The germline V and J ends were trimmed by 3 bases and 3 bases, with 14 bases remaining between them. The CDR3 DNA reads TGTGCCATCAGTGACCTAGGGGGAAAGGACTATGGCTACACCTTC. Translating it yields CAISDLGGKDYGYTF.

CDR3 DNA sequence: TGTGCCAGCAGCAAAGCTAGCGGGAGTTTCAACGAGCAGTACTTC. Its protein product is CASSKASGSFNEQYF. The V gene is TRBV7-2, the J gene TRBJ2-7, with 10 bases aligning to TRBD2. CDR1 and CDR2 from the germline V gene are SGHTA and FQGNSA. The trim removed 5 bases at V and 5 bases at J, leaving 9 bases unmatched. The CDR3 is made up of 15 amino acids.

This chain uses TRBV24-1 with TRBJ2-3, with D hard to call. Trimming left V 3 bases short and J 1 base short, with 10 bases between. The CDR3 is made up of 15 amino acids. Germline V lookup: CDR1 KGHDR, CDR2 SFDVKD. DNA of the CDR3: TGTGCCACCAGTGATCCAGCCCGGGGCACAGATACGCAGTATTTT. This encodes CATSDPARGTDTQYF.

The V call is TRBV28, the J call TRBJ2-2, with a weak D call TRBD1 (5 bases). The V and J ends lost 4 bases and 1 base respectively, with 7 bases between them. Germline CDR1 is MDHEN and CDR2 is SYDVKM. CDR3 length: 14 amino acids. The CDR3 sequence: CASSWQGNTGELFF. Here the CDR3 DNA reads TGTGCCAGCAGTTGGCAGGGGAACACCGGGGAGCTGTTTTTT.

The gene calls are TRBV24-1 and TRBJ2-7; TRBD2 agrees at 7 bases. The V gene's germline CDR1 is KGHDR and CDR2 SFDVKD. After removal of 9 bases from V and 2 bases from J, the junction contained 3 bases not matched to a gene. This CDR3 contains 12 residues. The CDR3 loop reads CATDREAYEQYF. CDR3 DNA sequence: TGTGCCACCGACCGGGAGGCCTACGAGCAGTACTTC.

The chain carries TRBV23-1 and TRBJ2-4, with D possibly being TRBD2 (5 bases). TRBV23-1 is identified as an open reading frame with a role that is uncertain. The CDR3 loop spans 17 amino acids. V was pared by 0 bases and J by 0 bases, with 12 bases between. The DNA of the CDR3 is TGCGCCAGCAGTCAATCGAGGGCAGTATTAGCCAAAAACATTCAGTACTTC. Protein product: CASSQSRAVLAKNIQYF.

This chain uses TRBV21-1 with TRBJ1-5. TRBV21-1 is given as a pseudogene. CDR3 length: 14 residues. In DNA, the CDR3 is TGTGCCAGCAGCACTAAAGCCGGGGGTCAGCCCCAGCATTTT. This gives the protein CASSTKAGGQPQHF.

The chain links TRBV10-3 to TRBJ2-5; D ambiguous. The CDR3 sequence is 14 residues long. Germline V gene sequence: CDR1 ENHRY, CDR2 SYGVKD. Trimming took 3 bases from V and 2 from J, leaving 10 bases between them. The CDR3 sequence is CAISDSTKQETQYF. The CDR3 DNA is TGTGCCATCAGTGATTCAACTAAACAAGAGACCCAGTACTTC.

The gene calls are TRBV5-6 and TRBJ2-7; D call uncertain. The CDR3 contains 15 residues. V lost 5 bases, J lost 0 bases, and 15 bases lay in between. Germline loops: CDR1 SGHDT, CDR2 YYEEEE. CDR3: CASRPRWALSYEQYF. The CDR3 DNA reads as TGTGCCAGCAGGCCCCGGTGGGCCCTCTCCTACGAGCAGTACTTC.

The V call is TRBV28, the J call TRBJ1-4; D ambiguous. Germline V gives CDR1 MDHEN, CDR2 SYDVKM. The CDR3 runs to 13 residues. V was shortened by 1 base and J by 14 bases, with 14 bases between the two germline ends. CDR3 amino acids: CASSLSQGAVLFF. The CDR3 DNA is TGTGCCAGCAGTTTATCCCAAGGCGCGGTGCTGTTTTTT.

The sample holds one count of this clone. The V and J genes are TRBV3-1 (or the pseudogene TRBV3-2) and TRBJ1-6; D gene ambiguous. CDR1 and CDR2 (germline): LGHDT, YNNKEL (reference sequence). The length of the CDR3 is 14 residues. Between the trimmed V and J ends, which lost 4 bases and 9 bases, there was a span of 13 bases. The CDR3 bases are TGTGCCAGCAGCCCGGCGGCAGAGAGTTCACCCCTCCACTTT. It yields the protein CASSPAAESSPLHF.

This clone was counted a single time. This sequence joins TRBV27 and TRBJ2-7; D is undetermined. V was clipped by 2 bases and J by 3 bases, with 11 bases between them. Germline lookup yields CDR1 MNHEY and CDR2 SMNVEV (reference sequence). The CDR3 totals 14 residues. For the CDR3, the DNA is TGTGCCAGCAGTTTAGCCCCACACCACTACGAGCAGTACTTC. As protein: CASSLAPHHYEQYF.

The CDR3 loop is CASSWGLKRQGTGELFF. The DNA of the CDR3 is TGTGCCAGCAGCTGGGGTTTAAAAAGACAGGGGACCGGGGAGCTGTTTTTT. The rearrangement joins TRBV7-2 to TRBJ2-2; TRBD1 matches at 8 bases. Per the germline V gene, CDR1 is SGHTA and CDR2 is FQGNSA. Germline trimming cut 4 bases from V and 5 bases from J; bases unmatched to any gene: 12. The CDR3 is made up of 17 amino acids.

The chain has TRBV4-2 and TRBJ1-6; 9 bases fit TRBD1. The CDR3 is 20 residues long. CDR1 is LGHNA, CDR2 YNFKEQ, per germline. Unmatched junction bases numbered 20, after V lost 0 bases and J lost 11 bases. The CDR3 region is CASSQDENRGPTTNFTPLHF. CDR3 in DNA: TGTGCCAGCAGCCAAGATGAGAACAGGGGGCCCACCACTAATTTTACACCCCTCCACTTT.

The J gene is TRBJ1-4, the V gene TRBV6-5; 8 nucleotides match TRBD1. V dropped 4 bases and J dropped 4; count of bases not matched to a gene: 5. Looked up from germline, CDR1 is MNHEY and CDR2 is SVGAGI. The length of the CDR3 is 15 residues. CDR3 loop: CASSSGTGRNEKLFF. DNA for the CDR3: TGTGCCAGCAGTTCCGGGACAGGACGTAATGAAAAACTGTTTTTT.

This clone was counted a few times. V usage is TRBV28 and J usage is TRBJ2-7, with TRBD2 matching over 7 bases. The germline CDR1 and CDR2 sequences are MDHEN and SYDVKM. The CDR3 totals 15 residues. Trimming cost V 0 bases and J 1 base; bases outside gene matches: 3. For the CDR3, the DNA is TGTGCCAGCAGTTTATGGGGAGGGGCTTCCTACGAGCAGTACTTC. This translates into CASSLWGGASYEQYF.

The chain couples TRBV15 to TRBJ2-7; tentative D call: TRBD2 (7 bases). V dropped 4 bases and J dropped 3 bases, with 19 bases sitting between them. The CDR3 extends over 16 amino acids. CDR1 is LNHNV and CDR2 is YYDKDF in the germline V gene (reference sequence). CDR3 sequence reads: CATSIPERGGDYEQYF. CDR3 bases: TGTGCCACCAGCATTCCCGAAAGGGGGGGTGACTACGAGCAGTACTTC.

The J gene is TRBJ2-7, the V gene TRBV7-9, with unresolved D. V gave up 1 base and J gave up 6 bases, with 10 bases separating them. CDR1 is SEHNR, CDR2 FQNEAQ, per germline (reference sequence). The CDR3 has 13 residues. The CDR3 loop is CASSLVVAREQYF. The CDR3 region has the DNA TGTGCCAGCAGCTTAGTTGTGGCTCGCGAGCAGTACTTC.

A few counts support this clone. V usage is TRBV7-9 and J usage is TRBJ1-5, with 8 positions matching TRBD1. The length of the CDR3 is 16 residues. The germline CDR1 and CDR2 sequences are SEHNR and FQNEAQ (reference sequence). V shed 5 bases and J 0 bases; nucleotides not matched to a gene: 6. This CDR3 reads CASSTGTGHSNQPQHF. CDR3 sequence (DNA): TGTGCCAGCAGCACTGGGACAGGCCATAGCAATCAGCCCCAGCATTTT.